The 18 T cell receptor beta chains given below trace back to one sample, sequenced in a study of blood T cell repertoires in COVID-19. Some clones are missing from TCRdb's copy, which holds only in-frame ones; the method was immunoSEQ multiplex PCR. The data show 150,000 or so clones, around 84% seen once. The sample was peripheral blood. The receptor set was obtained from a human donor in a cohort sampled during active COVID-19.

The chain has TRBV3-1 (or the pseudogene TRBV3-2) and TRBJ1-1; 9 positions agree with TRBD1. V trimming: 4 bases; J trimming: 0 bases; junction bases outside the gene matches: 6. The CDR3 runs to 16 residues. Per germline, CDR1 LGHDT and CDR2 YNNKEL (reference sequence). CDR3 sequence (DNA): TGTGCCAGCAGCCGTTCCGGGACAGGGATGAACACTGAAGCTTTCTTT. This gives the protein CASSRSGTGMNTEAFF.

In its sample, this clone was seen a few times. The chain combines TRBV10-3 with TRBJ2-5; unclear D gene. Germline V gives CDR1 ENHRY, CDR2 SYGVKD. The V and J ends lost 5 bases and 2 bases respectively, with 3 bases between them. The CDR3 covers 11 residues. The CDR3: CAISQQETQYF. CDR3 sequence (DNA): TGTGCCATCAGTCAGCAAGAGACCCAGTACTTC.

The chain combines TRBV6-2 or TRBV6-3 with TRBJ2-5, with 10 nucleotides matching TRBD2. Germline CDR1 is MNHEY and CDR2 is SVGEGT. The J segment lost 5 bases and the V segment lost 4 bases, leaving 7 bases of the junction unmatched. The CDR3 totals 15 residues. CDR3 sequence (DNA): TGTGCCAGCAGTTGGAGCGGGGGGGCCGGGGAGACCCAGTACTTC. Translated: CASSWSGGAGETQYF.

The V and J genes are TRBV30 and TRBJ1-5; 10 bases map to TRBD1. After removal of 2 bases from V and 2 bases from J, the junction contained 9 bases not matched to a gene. CDR3 length equals 17 residues. Looked up from germline, CDR1 is GTSNPN and CDR2 is SVGIG (reference sequence). CDR3 amino acids: CAWSIGTGAPGNQPQHF. DNA of the CDR3: TGTGCCTGGAGTATCGGGACAGGGGCCCCAGGCAATCAGCCCCAGCATTTT.

This clone has just one count. The chain employs TRBV28 and TRBJ2-7; 8 nucleotides align to TRBD1. The ends lost 5 bases at V and 7 bases at J; junction bases unmatched: 13. Germline CDR1 is MDHEN and CDR2 is SYDVKM. The CDR3 is 15 residues long. CDR3 protein: CASSNPGQGAGEQYF. CDR3 in DNA: TGTGCCAGCAGTAACCCGGGCCAGGGGGCAGGGGAGCAGTACTTC.

J is TRBJ2-5 and V is TRBV9, with a possible D match to TRBD2 (6 bases). The germline CDR1 and CDR2 sequences are SGDLS and YYNGEE. The CDR3 totals 15 residues. V lost 0 bases and J lost 5, with 14 bases in between. This chain's CDR3 is CASSVGGLARETQYF. The CDR3 nucleotides read TGTGCCAGCAGCGTAGGGGGTCTAGCGAGGGAGACCCAGTACTTC.

This chain connects TRBV7-9 to TRBJ2-7; weak D call: TRBD1 (6 bases). Germline CDR1 is SEHNR and CDR2 is FQNEAQ (reference sequence). The CDR3 is 15 residues long. The V end lost 2 bases, the J end lost 5 bases, and 16 bases lay between the germline ends. The CDR3 is CASSLLSGQVHEQYF. The DNA of the CDR3 is TGTGCCAGCAGCTTACTTTCGGGACAAGTGCACGAGCAGTACTTC.

The chain is built from TRBV9 and TRBJ1-3; no definite D call. This CDR3 has 16 amino acids. Trimming took off 4 bases at V and 1 base at J, with 15 bases between the two ends. CDR1 is SGDLS, CDR2 YYNGEE, per germline. CDR3 loop: CASSNHRVLSGNTIYF. CDR3 nucleotide sequence: TGTGCCAGCAGCAACCACCGAGTCTTATCTGGAAACACCATATATTTT.

This clone was seen only a few times. This rearrangement joins TRBV11-3 to TRBJ1-6, with D perhaps TRBD1 (5 bases). V was pared by 3 bases and J by 5 bases, with 8 bases between. The CDR3 totals 14 residues. Germline V gene sequence: CDR1 SGHNT, CDR2 YENEEA. For the CDR3, the DNA is TGTGCCAGCAGCTTTGGGACTAATAATTCACCCCTCCACTTT. This translates into CASSFGTNNSPLHF.

The J gene is TRBJ2-7, the V gene TRBV27; the match to TRBD2 covers 10 bases. The CDR3 has 17 residues. CDR1 is MNHEY and CDR2 is SMNVEV in the germline V gene (reference sequence). V was pared by 11 bases and J by 0 bases, with 16 bases of the junction left unmatched. CDR3 DNA sequence: TGTGCCTTTCAAGGCGCTAGCGGGGGCTGTAGCTCCTACGAGCAGTACTTC. It encodes CAFQGASGGCSSYEQYF.

The chain is built from TRBV5-4 and TRBJ2-1; D is perhaps TRBD1 (6 bases). The CDR3 sequence is 18 residues long. Trimming pared 4 bases from V and 7 bases from J, leaving 27 bases between. Germline V gene sequence: CDR1 SGHNT, CDR2 YYREEE (reference sequence). CDR3 sequence reads: CASSVYGPGHLESNEQFF. CDR3 DNA: TGTGCCAGCAGCGTGTATGGACCGGGACACCTTGAGAGTAATGAGCAGTTCTTC. Drawing the rest from reference TRBV5-4 and TRBJ2-1, the complete variable domain is ETGVTQSPTHLIKTRGQQVTLRCSSQSGHNTVSWYQQALGQGPQFIFQYYREEENGRGNFPPRFSGLQFPNYSSELNVNALELDDSALYLCASSVYGPGHLESNEQFFGPGTRLTVL.

The J gene is TRBJ1-1, the V gene TRBV5-4; possibly TRBD1 for D (5 bases). Germline assignment: CDR1 SGHNT and CDR2 YYREEE (reference sequence). The germline V and J ends were trimmed by 1 base and 7 bases, with 17 bases remaining between them. This CDR3 contains 15 residues. The CDR3 sequence: CASSLSLWGDSEAFF. The CDR3 region has the DNA TGTGCCAGCAGCTTGTCGTTGTGGGGGGATAGTGAAGCTTTCTTT.

The V call is TRBV5-6, the J call TRBJ2-7, with TRBD1 matching over 8 bases. This CDR3 spans 13 amino acids. V shed 2 bases, J shed 6 bases, and the junction held 4 bases outside the gene matches. From germline, CDR1 is SGHDT and CDR2 YYEEEE. CDR3 amino acids: CASSFTGGFEQYF. DNA for the CDR3: TGTGCCAGCAGCTTTACAGGGGGATTCGAGCAGTACTTC.

The V and J genes are TRBV9 and TRBJ2-1; the match to TRBD1 covers 8 bases. Germline lookup yields CDR1 SGDLS and CDR2 YYNGEE. The CDR3 covers 15 residues. V lost 5 bases and J lost 2; bases outside the gene matches: 6. The CDR3 sequence: CASRAPGQAYNEQFF. In nucleotides, the CDR3 is TGTGCCAGCAGAGCTCCGGGACAGGCCTACAATGAGCAGTTCTTC.

This chain connects TRBV11-1 to TRBJ2-3; D remains unclear. From germline, CDR1 is SGHAT and CDR2 FQDESV (reference sequence). CDR3 length: 15 amino acids. Trimming removed 4 bases at V and 2 bases at J, with 13 bases between. CDR3 bases: TGTGCCAGCAGCTACAGACAATTTTCCACAGATACGCAGTATTTT. Amino acid sequence: CASSYRQFSTDTQYF.

The V gene is TRBV27, the J gene TRBJ1-1; the D gene is possibly TRBD1 (5 bases). The V gene lost 5 bases and the J gene lost 10 bases, with 11 bases spanning the gap. There are 11 residues in the CDR3. Germline CDR1 reads MNHEY; CDR2 reads SMNVEV (reference sequence). The CDR3 is CASSQGWGAFF. CDR3 in DNA: TGTGCCAGCAGTCAGGGTTGGGGAGCTTTCTTT.

The J gene is TRBJ1-4, the V gene TRBV7-2; 10 nucleotides match TRBD1. The ends lost 5 bases at V and 8 bases at J; junction bases unmatched: 11. The CDR3 totals 16 residues. Looked up from germline, CDR1 is SGHTA and CDR2 is FQGNSA. The CDR3 protein is CASSPRTGTGDEKLFF. CDR3 bases: TGTGCCAGCAGCCCCCGTACCGGGACAGGGGACGAAAAACTGTTTTTT.

In nucleotides, the CDR3 is TGTGCCAGCTCACCGGGACTAGCGGGGATTTCCTCTGGGGCCAACGTCCTGACTTTC. It specifies CASSPGLAGISSGANVLTF. The chain recombines TRBV18 with TRBJ2-6; the match to TRBD2 covers 13 bases. The CDR3 extends over 19 amino acids. V was clipped by 3 bases and J by 0 bases; unmatched bases: 5. CDR1 is KGHSH, CDR2 LQKENI, per germline.